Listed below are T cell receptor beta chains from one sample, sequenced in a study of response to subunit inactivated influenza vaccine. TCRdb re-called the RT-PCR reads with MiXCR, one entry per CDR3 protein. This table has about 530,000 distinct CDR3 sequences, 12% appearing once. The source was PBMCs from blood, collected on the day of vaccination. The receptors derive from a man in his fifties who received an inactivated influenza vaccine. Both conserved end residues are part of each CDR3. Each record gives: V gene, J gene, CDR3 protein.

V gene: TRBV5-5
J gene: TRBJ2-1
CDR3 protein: CASSWDVQTYNEQFF

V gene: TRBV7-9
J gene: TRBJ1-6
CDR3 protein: CASSKNRGGSPLHF

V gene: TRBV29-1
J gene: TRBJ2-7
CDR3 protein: CSVSPDRGYEQYF

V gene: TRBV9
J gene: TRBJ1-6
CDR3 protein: CASSVGQGNSPLHF

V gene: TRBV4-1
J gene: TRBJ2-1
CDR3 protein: CASSPRDVENEQFF

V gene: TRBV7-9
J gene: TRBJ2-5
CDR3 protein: CASSLLQGETQYF

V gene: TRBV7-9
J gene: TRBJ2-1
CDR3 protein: CASSTTSGRFRNEQFF

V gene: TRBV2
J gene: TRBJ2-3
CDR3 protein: CASSDRLLPGGTDTQYF

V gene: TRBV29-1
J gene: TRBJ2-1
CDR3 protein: CSVDTPGNEQFF

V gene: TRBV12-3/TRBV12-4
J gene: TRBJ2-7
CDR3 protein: CASSYWDSKYEQYF

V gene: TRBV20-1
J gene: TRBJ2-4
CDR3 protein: CSTLGLAKNIQYF

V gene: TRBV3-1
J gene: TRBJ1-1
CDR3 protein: CASSGGGREAFF

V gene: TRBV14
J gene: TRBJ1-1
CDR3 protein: CASSIGPPYTEAFF

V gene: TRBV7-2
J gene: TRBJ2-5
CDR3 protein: CASSLRGRGGFQETQYF

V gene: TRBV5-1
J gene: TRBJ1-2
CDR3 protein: CASSIGGSAGYTF

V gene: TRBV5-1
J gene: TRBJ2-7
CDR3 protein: CASRSSLSTHEQYF

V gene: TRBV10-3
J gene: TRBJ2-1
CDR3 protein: CAIRGQGAGNEQFF

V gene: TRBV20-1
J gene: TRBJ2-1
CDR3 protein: CTLGQGRNEQFF

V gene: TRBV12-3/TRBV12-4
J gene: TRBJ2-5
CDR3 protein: CASSLVRDKRETQYF

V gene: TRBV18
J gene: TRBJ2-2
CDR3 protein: CASSPPSGNTGELFF

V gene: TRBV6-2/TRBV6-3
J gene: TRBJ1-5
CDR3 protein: CASSTDRGRNQPQHF

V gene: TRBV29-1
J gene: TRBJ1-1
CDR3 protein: CSVAVTMNTEAFF

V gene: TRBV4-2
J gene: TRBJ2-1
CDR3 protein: CASSHGDEQFF

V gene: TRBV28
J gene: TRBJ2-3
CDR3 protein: CASSPRIPSTDTQYF

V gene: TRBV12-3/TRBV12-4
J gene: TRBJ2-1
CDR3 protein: CASRGADGIYNEQFF

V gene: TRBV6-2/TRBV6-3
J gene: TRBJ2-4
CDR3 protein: CASSDPQGGADIQYF

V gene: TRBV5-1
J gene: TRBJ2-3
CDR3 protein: CASSAPVSDTQYF

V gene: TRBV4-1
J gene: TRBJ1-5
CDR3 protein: CASSQEVTKNQPQHF

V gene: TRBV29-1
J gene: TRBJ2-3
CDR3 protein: CSSGDRTGWTQYF

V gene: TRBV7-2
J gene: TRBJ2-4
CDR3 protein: CASSPGLAENIQYF

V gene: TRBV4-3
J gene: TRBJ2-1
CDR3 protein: CASSQNLALNEQFF

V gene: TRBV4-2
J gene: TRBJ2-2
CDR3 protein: CASSQVQFNTGELFF

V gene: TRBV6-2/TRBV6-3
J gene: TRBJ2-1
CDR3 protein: CASRPPGTSGYNEQFF

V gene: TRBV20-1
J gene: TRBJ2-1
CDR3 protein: CSARRECEQFF

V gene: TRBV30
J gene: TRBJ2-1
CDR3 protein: CAWTLGLASHYNEQFF

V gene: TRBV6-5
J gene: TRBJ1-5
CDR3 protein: CASSYLGNQPQHF

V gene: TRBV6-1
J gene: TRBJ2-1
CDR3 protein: CASTGWDRGNEQFF

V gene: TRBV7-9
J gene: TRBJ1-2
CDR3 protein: CASSLIDLGYTF

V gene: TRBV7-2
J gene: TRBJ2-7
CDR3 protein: CASSRVGLAGAYYEQYF

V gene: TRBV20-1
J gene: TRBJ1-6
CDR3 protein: CSARGTDSSPLHF

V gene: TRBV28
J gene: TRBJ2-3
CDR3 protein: CASSPRTGYTDTQYF

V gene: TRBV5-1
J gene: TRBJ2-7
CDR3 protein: CASSSEWTHMGEQYF

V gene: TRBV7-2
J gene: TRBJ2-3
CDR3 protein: CASSLAGTRARGTDTQYF

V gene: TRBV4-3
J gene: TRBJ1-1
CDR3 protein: CASSRATGTEAFF

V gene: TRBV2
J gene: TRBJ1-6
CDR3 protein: CASAPSGITNSPLHF